The rows below give T cell receptor beta chains drawn from one sample of a study of shared clonotypes between healthy human individuals. This table comes from immunoSEQ multiplex PCR, and its TCRdb copy is limited to in-frame clones, with some not included. The sample shows about 110,000 clones, around 68% of them seen only once. Sequenced material: memory CD8+ T cells sorted from blood. The receptor set was obtained from a woman younger than 45 in good health. CDR3s include the opening cysteine and the closing phenylalanine or tryptophan. The D gene is left open where the match is weak. Only some rows state a clone size, as once, few, many or a class for expanded clones.

clone size	D gene	V gene	J gene	CDR3 protein	CDR3 DNA
few	TRBD2	TRBV7-9	TRBJ2-1	CASSPRGGSSYNEQFF	TGTGCCAGCAGCCCCCGGGGGGGGAGCTCCTACAATGAGCAGTTCTTC
NA	NA	TRBV27	TRBJ2-7	CASSPSLRNYEQYF	TGTGCCAGCAGCCCTTCCCTCCGGAACTACGAGCAGTACTTC
NA	TRBD1	TRBV28	TRBJ2-1	CASSGQGKSSYNEQFF	TGTGCCAGCAGTGGACAGGGAAAGAGCTCCTACAATGAGCAGTTCTTC
NA	NA	TRBV28	TRBJ2-7	CASTSARDRGISYEQYF	TGTGCCAGCACTTCCGCCCGGGATAGGGGCATCTCCTACGAGCAGTACTTC
few	TRBD2	TRBV2	TRBJ2-4	CASRLVAGVENIQYF	TGTGCCAGCAGACTTGTAGCGGGAGTGGAAAACATTCAGTACTTC
NA	TRBD1	TRBV7-6	TRBJ2-7	CASSPGIGTGHGEQYF	TGTGCCAGCAGCCCCGGGATCGGGACAGGGCACGGCGAGCAGTACTTC
NA	TRBD1	TRBV5-1	TRBJ2-3	CASSDGQGDLDTQYF	TGCGCCAGCAGCGACGGACAGGGAGATTTAGATACGCAGTATTTT
NA	TRBD2	TRBV6-4	TRBJ2-3	CASSRSGDTDTQYF	TGTGCCAGCAGTCGCAGCGGGGACACAGATACGCAGTATTTT
NA	NA	TRBV6-5	TRBJ2-5	CASSYSVPAETQYF	TGTGCCAGCAGTTACTCGGTCCCAGCAGAGACCCAGTACTTC
NA	TRBD2	TRBV27	TRBJ2-7	CASSLGAGGVEQYF	TGTGCCAGCAGTTTAGGGGCGGGAGGTGTCGAGCAGTACTTC
NA	NA	TRBV18	TRBJ2-5	CASSGPELVNQYF	TGTGCCAGCTCGGGACCGGAATTGGTGAACCAGTACTTC
once	NA	TRBV7-7	TRBJ2-7	CASSDLGREITYEQYF	TGTGCCAGCAGTGACTTGGGCAGGGAAATCACCTACGAGCAGTACTTC
NA	NA	TRBV5-1	TRBJ2-7	CASSFSLGGTAYEQYF	TGCGCCAGCAGCTTCAGTCTGGGCGGGACAGCCTACGAGCAGTACTTC
many	NA	TRBV11-2	TRBJ2-1	CASSWTPGYNEQFF	TGTGCCAGCAGCTGGACCCCCGGCTACAATGAGCAGTTCTTC
NA	NA	TRBV15	TRBJ2-2	CATSMLGGFAELFF	TGTGCCACCAGCATGTTAGGGGGTTTCGCGGAGCTGTTTTTT
few	TRBD1	TRBV5-6	TRBJ1-1	CASSLARYRGPRENTEAFF	TGTGCCAGCAGCTTGGCCCGTTATAGGGGGCCAAGGGAGAACACTGAAGCTTTCTTT
few	NA	TRBV10-1	TRBJ2-7	CASSRDSASYEQYF	TGCGCCAGCAGCAGAGACTCAGCCTCCTACGAGCAGTACTTC
many	NA	TRBV5-4	TRBJ2-7	CASSSRTHSYEQYF	TGTGCCAGCAGCTCCCGGACTCACTCCTACGAGCAGTACTTC
NA	TRBD2	TRBV4-2	TRBJ2-3	CASSPSGANTDTQYF	TGTGCCAGCAGCCCTAGCGGGGCTAACACAGATACGCAGTATTTT
few	NA	TRBV2	TRBJ1-1	CASSWGGTEAFF	TGTGCCAGCAGTTGGGGTGGCACTGAAGCTTTCTTT
NA	NA	TRBV28	TRBJ1-5	CASSFGAARGGQPQHF	TGTGCCAGCAGTTTTGGGGCCGCCAGGGGTGGACAGCCCCAGCATTTT
NA	NA	TRBV27	TRBJ2-7	CASSLSFGTKYEQYF	TGTGCCAGCAGTCTATCCTTCGGGACGAAATACGAGCAGTACTTC
few	NA	TRBV6-1	TRBJ1-5	CASSEDPGDSNQPQHF	TGTGCCAGCAGTGAAGACCCAGGGGATAGCAATCAGCCCCAGCATTTT
NA	TRBD2	TRBV5-6	TRBJ2-3	CASSLATLAGVSDTQYF	TGTGCCAGCAGCCTCGCAACCCTAGCGGGAGTTTCGGATACGCAGTATTTT
NA	TRBD2	TRBV27	TRBJ2-5	CASSPGTSGQETQYF	TGTGCCAGCAGCCCCGGGACTAGCGGCCAAGAGACCCAGTACTTC
once	NA	TRBV7-9	TRBJ2-7	CASSFTGAHEQYF	TGTGCCAGCAGTTTCACCGGGGCCCACGAGCAGTACTTC
NA	TRBD1	TRBV27	TRBJ1-2	CASSFGQADGYTF	TGTGCCAGCAGTTTCGGACAGGCGGATGGCTACACCTTC
NA	TRBD1	TRBV7-3	TRBJ2-5	CASSSTGIETQYF	TGTGCCAGCAGCTCGACAGGGATAGAGACCCAGTACTTC
once	NA	TRBV4-2	TRBJ1-5	CASSQEQASGKPQHF	TGTGCCAGCAGCCAAGAACAGGCCTCGGGGAAGCCCCAGCATTTT
NA	NA	TRBV6-1	TRBJ1-2	CASSGIRDFYYGYTF	TGTGCCAGCAGCGGAATCAGGGATTTCTACTATGGCTACACCTTC
few	NA	TRBV6-4	TRBJ2-3	CASSDSSAASTDTQYF	TGTGCCAGCAGTGACTCGAGCGCGGCTAGCACAGATACGCAGTATTTT
NA	NA	TRBV27	TRBJ2-1	CASSLWWGGTGSYNEQFF	TGTGCCAGCAGTTTATGGTGGGGGGGCACGGGGAGCTACAATGAGCAGTTCTTC
NA	NA	TRBV5-6	TRBJ2-7	CASSLFHEQYF	TGTGCCAGCAGCTTATTCCACGAGCAGTACTTC